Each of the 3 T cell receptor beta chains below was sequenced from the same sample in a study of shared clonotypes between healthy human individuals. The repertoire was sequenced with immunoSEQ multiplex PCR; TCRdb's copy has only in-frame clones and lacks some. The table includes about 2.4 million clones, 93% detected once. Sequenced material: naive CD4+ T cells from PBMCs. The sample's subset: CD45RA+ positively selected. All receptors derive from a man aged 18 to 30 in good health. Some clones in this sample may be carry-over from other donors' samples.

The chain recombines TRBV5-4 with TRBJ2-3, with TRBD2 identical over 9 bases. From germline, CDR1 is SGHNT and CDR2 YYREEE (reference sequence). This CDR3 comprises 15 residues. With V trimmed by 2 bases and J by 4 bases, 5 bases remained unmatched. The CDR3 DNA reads TGTGCCAGCAGCTTTTCTAGCGGGAAGGCAGATACGCAGTATTTT. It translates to CASSFSSGKADTQYF.

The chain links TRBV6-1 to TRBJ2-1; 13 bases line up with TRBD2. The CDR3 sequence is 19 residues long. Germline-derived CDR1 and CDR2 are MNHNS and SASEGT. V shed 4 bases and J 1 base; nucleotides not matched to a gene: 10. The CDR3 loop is CASSALILAGGPSYNEQFF. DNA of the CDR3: TGTGCCAGCAGTGCCTTGATACTAGCGGGAGGGCCTTCCTACAATGAGCAGTTCTTC.

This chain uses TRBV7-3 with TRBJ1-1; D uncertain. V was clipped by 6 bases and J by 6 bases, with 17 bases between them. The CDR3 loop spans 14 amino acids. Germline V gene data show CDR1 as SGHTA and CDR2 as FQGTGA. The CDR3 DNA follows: TGTGCCAGCAGTTCGGGATCTGGGTTCTCTGAAGCTTTCTTT. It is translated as CASSSGSGFSEAFF.